One sample yielded the 19 T cell receptor beta chains listed below, sequenced in a study of T cell responses to AZD1222 COVID-19 vaccine. The table came from immunoSEQ multiplex PCR; TCRdb's copy has only in-frame clones and leaves some out. The table has around 90,000 clones, nearly 90% seen once; the top ten hold about an eighth. The sample was peripheral blood, taken on day 0 of AZD1222 vaccination. These receptors came from an adult in good health.

The genes are TRBV7-8 and TRBJ1-3, with 8 bases aligning to TRBD1. Germline CDR1 and CDR2: SGHVS and FQNEAQ. There are 17 residues in the CDR3. With 1 base clipped from V and 4 bases from J, the junction kept 9 bases outside the gene matches. CDR3 nucleotides: TGTGCCAGCAGCTTAGGGCTAGACAGGGGCGGGGGAAACACCATATATTTT. This translates into CASSLGLDRGGGNTIYF.

This chain connects TRBV30 to TRBJ2-7; 9 bases line up with TRBD2. The CDR3 is 14 residues long. Germline V lookup: CDR1 GTSNPN, CDR2 SVGIG (reference sequence). V lost 7 bases to trimming and J lost 4 bases; unmatched junction nucleotides: 11. This CDR3 is CAFSRGSGGYEQYF. The CDR3 nucleotides read TGTGCCTTCTCTCGAGGTAGCGGGGGTTACGAGCAGTACTTC.

The V call is TRBV6-5, the J call TRBJ1-1, with TRBD1 matching 7 bases. V trimming: 7 bases; J trimming: 3 bases; junction bases outside the gene matches: 8. CDR3 length: 14 residues. In germline, CDR1 is MNHEY, CDR2 SVGAGI. The CDR3 reads CASTPRQGHTEAFF. As DNA, the CDR3 is TGTGCCAGCACACCAAGACAGGGACACACTGAAGCTTTCTTT.

The chain is built from TRBV6-5 and TRBJ1-1; no firm D call. Trimming removed 6 bases from V and 3 bases from J, with 14 bases in between. Germline CDR1 reads MNHEY; CDR2 reads SVGAGI. The CDR3 spans 14 residues. CDR3 nucleotide sequence: TGTGCCAGCAGACGGAAGACACCCGACACTGAAGCTTTCTTT. It specifies CASRRKTPDTEAFF.

The CDR3 sequence: CASSLAVRLTPNEKLFF. In nucleotides, the CDR3 is TGCGCCAGCAGCTTGGCGGTCAGACTAACCCCTAATGAAAAACTGTTTTTT. V is TRBV5-1 and J is TRBJ1-4, with no clear D. The V end lost 0 bases, the J end lost 3 bases, and 15 bases lay between the germline ends. This CDR3 has 17 amino acids. CDR1 and CDR2 from the germline V gene are SGHRS and YFSETQ.

CDR3 sequence: CASSEGTSWGDTEAFF. Here the CDR3 DNA reads TGTGCCAGCAGCGAAGGGACAAGTTGGGGGGACACTGAAGCTTTCTTT. The J gene is TRBJ1-1, the V gene TRBV5-6; a weak D match, TRBD1 (6 bases). The CDR3 runs 16 residues. Trimming took 4 bases from V and 3 from J, leaving 19 bases between them. Germline assignment: CDR1 SGHDT and CDR2 YYEEEE.

The V gene is TRBV7-2, the J gene TRBJ2-5; 8 bases line up with TRBD1. CDR1 is SGHTA and CDR2 is FQGNSA in the germline V gene. The CDR3 sequence is 14 residues long. Losses at the gene ends were 5 bases for V and 5 bases for J; bases not matched to a gene: 7. The CDR3 DNA is TGTGCCAGCAGCCCACTCAGGGGGCAGGAGACCCAGTACTTC. Its translation is CASSPLRGQETQYF.

The chain combines TRBV28 with TRBJ1-3, with D perhaps matching TRBD1 (5 bases). The V gene's germline CDR1 is MDHEN and CDR2 SYDVKM. The CDR3 loop spans 17 amino acids. V lost 6 bases, J lost 0 bases, and 18 bases lay in between. CDR3 DNA: TGTGCCAGCAGCTCCGTTTGGCAGGGCAACTCTGGAAACACCATATATTTT. Translating gives CASSSVWQGNSGNTIYF.

This clone was seen once. The rearrangement uses TRBV7-2 and TRBJ2-1; 7 nucleotides agree with TRBD1. The V segment lost 5 bases and the J segment 3 bases; nucleotides outside the gene matches: 4. The CDR3 contains 14 residues. Per the germline V gene, CDR1 is SGHTA and CDR2 is FQGNSA. The CDR3 bases are TGTGCCAGCAGCCTGCGGACAGGCTACAATGAGCAGTTCTTC. Its translation: CASSLRTGYNEQFF.

The chain uses TRBV10-3 and TRBJ1-3; possible D gene TRBD1, 5 bases. Germline values: CDR1 ENHRY, CDR2 SYGVKD. The CDR3 is made up of 13 amino acids. With 9 bases removed from V and 2 bases from J, the gap between germline ends came to 11 bases. The CDR3 nucleotides are TGTGCCATTTGGGGGGGGACTGGAAACACCATATATTTT. Its translation is CAIWGGTGNTIYF.

The chain couples TRBV7-8 to TRBJ1-1; 7 bases fit TRBD1. Germline V CDR1 and CDR2: SGHVS, FQNEAQ. The CDR3 has 16 amino acids. Trimming took 2 bases from V and 0 from J; bases not matched to a gene: 6. The CDR3 loop reads CASSLIGGWVNTEAFF. CDR3 nucleotides: TGTGCCAGCAGCTTAATAGGGGGCTGGGTGAACACTGAAGCTTTCTTT.

The chain couples TRBV5-1 to TRBJ1-6; weak D call: TRBD1 (6 bases). This CDR3 has 15 residues. Trimming took 4 bases from V and 7 from J, leaving 15 bases between them. In germline, CDR1 is SGHRS, CDR2 YFSETQ. Here the CDR3 reads CASSRSGVGNSPLHF. The DNA for the CDR3 is TGCGCCAGCAGCCGGTCAGGGGTAGGGAATTCACCCCTCCACTTT.

The chain has TRBV15 and TRBJ2-7; 9 nucleotides line up with TRBD1. The germline V gene has CDR1 LNHNV and CDR2 YYDKDF (reference sequence). V trimming: 1 base; J trimming: 5 bases; junction bases outside the gene matches: 6. This CDR3 comprises 15 residues. For the CDR3, the DNA is TGTGCCACCAGCAGAGCCGGACAGGGGATTGACGAGCAGTACTTC. Its protein is CATSRAGQGIDEQYF.

The J gene is TRBJ2-2, the V gene TRBV7-3; 7 bases map to TRBD2. Germline trimming cut 3 bases from V and 4 bases from J; bases unmatched to any gene: 5. CDR3 length equals 15 residues. Germline values: CDR1 SGHTA, CDR2 FQGTGA. DNA of the CDR3: TGTGCCAGCAGCTTGCTAGCGGTATCCACCGGGGAGCTGTTTTTT. Encoded protein: CASSLLAVSTGELFF.

The V gene is TRBV28, the J gene TRBJ1-1, with no clear D. The CDR3 length is 15 residues. Trimming removed 2 bases at V and 0 bases at J, with 10 bases between. Germline loops: CDR1 MDHEN, CDR2 SYDVKM. CDR3 sequence reads: CASSLITAMNTEAFF. The DNA for the CDR3 is TGTGCCAGCAGTTTAATTACAGCCATGAACACTGAAGCTTTCTTT.

The gene calls are TRBV28 and TRBJ2-7; D remains unclear. Germline-derived CDR1 and CDR2 are MDHEN and SYDVKM. Trimming took 3 bases from V and 6 from J, leaving 9 bases between them. The CDR3 is made up of 12 amino acids. CDR3 DNA sequence: TGTGCCAGCAGTTTTTCCAAACTCGAGCAGTACTTC. It is translated as CASSFSKLEQYF.

The rearrangement joins TRBV19 to TRBJ2-7; 11 bases are a match to TRBD1. The length of the CDR3 is 14 residues. The junction had 4 bases not matched to a gene; V was cut back by 7 bases and J by 2 bases. Germline V CDR1 and CDR2: LNHDA, SQIVND (reference sequence). The CDR3 is CASKPGQGAYEQYF. The CDR3 nucleotides read TGTGCCAGTAAACCGGGACAGGGGGCCTACGAGCAGTACTTC.

The chain joins TRBV7-8 to TRBJ2-1; a possible D gene is TRBD2 (6 bases). The germline V gene encodes CDR1 SGHVS and CDR2 FQNEAQ. Between the trimmed V and J ends, which lost 0 bases and 8 bases, there was a span of 14 bases. There are 15 residues in the CDR3. CDR3 bases: TGTGCCAGCAGCTTAGCGGAGGGCAGGGCCTATGAGCAGTTCTTC. Protein: CASSLAEGRAYEQFF.

The rearrangement joins TRBV19 to TRBJ2-1; 11 positions agree with TRBD2. The V segment lost 4 bases and the J segment 16 bases; nucleotides outside the gene matches: 9. Germline CDR1 is LNHDA and CDR2 is SQIVND (reference sequence). The CDR3 covers 13 residues. The DNA for the CDR3 is TGTGCCAGTAGTAATTCGATAGCGGGGGGGCCTTTCTTC. Protein: CASSNSIAGGPFF.